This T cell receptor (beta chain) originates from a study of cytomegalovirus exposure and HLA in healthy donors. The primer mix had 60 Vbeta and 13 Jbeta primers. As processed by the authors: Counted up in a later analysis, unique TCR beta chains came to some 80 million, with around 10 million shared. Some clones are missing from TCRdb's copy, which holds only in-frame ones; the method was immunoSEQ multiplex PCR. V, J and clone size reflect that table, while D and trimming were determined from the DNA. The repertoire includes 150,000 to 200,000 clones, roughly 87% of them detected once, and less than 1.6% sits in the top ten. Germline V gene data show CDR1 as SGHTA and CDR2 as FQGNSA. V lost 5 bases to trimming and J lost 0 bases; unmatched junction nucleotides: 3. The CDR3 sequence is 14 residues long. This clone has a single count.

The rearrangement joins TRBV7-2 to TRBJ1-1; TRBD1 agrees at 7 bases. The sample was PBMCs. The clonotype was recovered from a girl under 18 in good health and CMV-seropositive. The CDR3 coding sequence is TGTGCCAGCAGCGGCGACAGGGTGAACACTGAAGCTTTCTTT. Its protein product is CASSGDRVNTEAFF.